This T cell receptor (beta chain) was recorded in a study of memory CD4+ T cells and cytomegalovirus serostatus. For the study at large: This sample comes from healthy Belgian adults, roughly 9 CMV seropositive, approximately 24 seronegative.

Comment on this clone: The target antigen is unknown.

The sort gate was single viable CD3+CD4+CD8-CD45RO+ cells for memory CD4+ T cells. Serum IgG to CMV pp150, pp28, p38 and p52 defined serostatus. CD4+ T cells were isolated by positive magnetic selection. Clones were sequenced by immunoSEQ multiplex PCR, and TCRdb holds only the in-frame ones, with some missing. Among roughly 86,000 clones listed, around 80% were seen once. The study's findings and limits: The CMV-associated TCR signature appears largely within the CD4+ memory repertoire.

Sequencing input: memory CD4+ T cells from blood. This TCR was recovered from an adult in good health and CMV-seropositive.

The CDR3 spells CASKINPNHEQYF. In nucleotides, the CDR3 is TGTGCCAGCAAGATCAACCCCAACCACGAGCAGTACTTC. The chain joins TRBV2 to TRBJ2-7; D remains ambiguous. Germline CDR1 is SNHLY and CDR2 is FYNNEI. Between the trimmed V and J ends, which lost 7 bases and 5 bases, there was a span of 15 bases. The length of the CDR3 is 13 residues. Full variable domain (rest looked up from reference TRBV2 and TRBJ2-7): EPEVTQTPSHQVTQMGQEVILRCVPISNHLYFYWYRQILGQKVEFLVSFYNNEISEKSEIFDDQFSVERPDGSNFTLKIRSTKLEDSAMYFCASKINPNHEQYFGPGTRLTVT.